These 16 T cell receptor beta chains share one sample of origin, sequenced in a study of control samples from healthy donors and cancer patients. Libraries were prepared by immunoSEQ multiplex PCR; TCRdb keeps only in-frame clonotypes and omits some of them. The sample gives some 80,000 clones, over 80% of which show up once; 5.8% is in the top ten. Sequencing was done on a sample of blood. The source of these receptors is a woman aged 60-70 years in good health.

This chain connects TRBV3-1 (or the pseudogene TRBV3-2) to TRBJ2-1; D may be TRBD2 (5 bases). The length of the CDR3 is 17 residues. Deletions cut 5 bases from V and 0 bases from J, with 17 bases between. Germline V gene sequence: CDR1 LGHDT, CDR2 YNNKEL (reference sequence). CDR3 amino acids: CASSFRTLAFSYNEQFF. The CDR3 bases are TGTGCCAGCAGCTTTCGGACCCTAGCATTCTCCTACAATGAGCAGTTCTTC.

The V gene is TRBV5-4, the J gene TRBJ2-5; possible D gene TRBD2, 6 bases. This CDR3 spans 14 amino acids. The V gene lost 4 bases and the J gene lost 4 bases, with 14 bases spanning the gap. CDR1 and CDR2 from the germline V gene are SGHNT and YYREEE (reference sequence). CDR3 protein: CASSSPTGVETQYF. The CDR3, as DNA: TGTGCCAGCAGCAGTCCCACGGGGGTAGAGACCCAGTACTTC.

The V gene is TRBV28, the J gene TRBJ1-4; 9 bases agree with TRBD1. With 4 bases clipped from V and 8 bases from J, the junction kept 14 bases outside the gene matches. The CDR3 runs 17 residues. Looked up from germline, CDR1 is MDHEN and CDR2 is SYDVKM. CDR3 sequence: CASSSWVSGTGIEKLFF. The DNA of the CDR3 is TGTGCCAGCAGTTCTTGGGTATCCGGGACAGGGATCGAAAAACTGTTTTTT.

This clone was seen a few times. This chain uses TRBV29-1 with TRBJ1-2; D call uncertain. From germline, CDR1 is SQVTM and CDR2 ANQGSEA. The CDR3 length is 11 residues. Trimming cost V 7 bases and J 2 bases, with 8 bases left between them. The CDR3 is CSATENYGYTF. CDR3 in DNA: TGCAGCGCCACAGAGAACTATGGCTACACCTTC.

CDR3 DNA sequence: TGTGCCACCAGTGACCCGGGACAGGGGACCTACGAGCAGTACTTC. The encoded protein is CATSDPGQGTYEQYF. This chain joins TRBV24-1 and TRBJ2-7, with TRBD1 matching 10 bases. The germline gives CDR1 KGHDR, CDR2 SFDVKD. The CDR3 spans 15 residues. The V and J ends lost 4 bases and 2 bases, in that order; junction bases with no gene match: 4.

The V call is TRBV28, the J call TRBJ2-1; TRBD2 matches 8 bases. Germline V gene sequence: CDR1 MDHEN, CDR2 SYDVKM. The CDR3 extends over 15 amino acids. V trimming: 5 bases; J trimming: 8 bases; junction bases outside the gene matches: 11. CDR3 in amino acids: CASSPRRGRRDEQFF. The CDR3 region has the DNA TGTGCCAGCAGTCCCCGCCGCGGGAGGAGGGATGAGCAGTTCTTC.

This clone is a singleton in its sample. V is TRBV28 and J is TRBJ1-2; D gene ambiguous. The CDR3 sequence is 13 residues long. Germline CDR1 reads MDHEN; CDR2 reads SYDVKM. The V and J ends lost 5 bases and 8 bases respectively, with 15 bases between them. CDR3 loop: CASSPALGMGYTF. The CDR3 DNA sequence: TGTGCCAGCAGTCCAGCCTTGGGTATGGGCTACACCTTC.

The genes are TRBV3-1 (or the pseudogene TRBV3-2) and TRBJ1-4; TRBD1 matches 9 bases. Germline trimming cut 3 bases from V and 7 bases from J; bases unmatched to any gene: 9. CDR1 and CDR2 (germline): LGHDT, YNNKEL (reference sequence). The CDR3 loop spans 16 amino acids. This CDR3 is CASSQKIDRGSEKLFF. CDR3 nucleotides: TGTGCCAGCAGCCAGAAAATCGACAGGGGGAGTGAAAAACTGTTTTTT.

The V gene is TRBV9, the J gene TRBJ1-1; D is undetermined. The CDR3 is 14 amino acids. V lost 5 bases and J lost 0, with 11 bases in between. CDR1 and CDR2 (germline): SGDLS, YYNGEE. The DNA of the CDR3 is TGTGCCAGCAGTTTCGGACTGATGAACACTGAAGCTTTCTTT. Protein sequence: CASSFGLMNTEAFF.

V usage is TRBV10-3 and J usage is TRBJ1-6; 9 nucleotides agree with TRBD1. Germline V lookup: CDR1 ENHRY, CDR2 SYGVKD. The trim removed 4 bases at V and 7 bases at J, leaving 5 bases unmatched. This CDR3 region has 15 residues. CDR3 sequence (DNA): TGTGCCATCAGTGCCGGACAGGGGATCAATTCACCCCTCCACTTT. It is translated as CAISAGQGINSPLHF.

The genes are TRBV6-2 or TRBV6-3 and TRBJ1-2; D unresolved. The CDR3 runs 14 residues. From germline, CDR1 is MNHEY and CDR2 SVGEGT. Trimming stripped 4 bases from V and 5 bases from J, with 14 bases between. This CDR3 reads CASSSPTYPYGYTF. The CDR3 DNA is TGTGCCAGCAGTTCTCCAACATATCCGTATGGCTACACCTTC.

V and J are TRBV9 and TRBJ1-2, with 7 bases aligning to TRBD1. V trimming: 3 bases; J trimming: 2 bases; junction bases outside the gene matches: 4. CDR1 SGDLS and CDR2 YYNGEE come from the germline V gene. This CDR3 is 14 amino acids long. The CDR3 DNA reads as TGTGCCAGCAGCGCGAGACAGGGAAACTATGGCTACACCTTC. Its protein is CASSARQGNYGYTF.

The V call is TRBV28, the J call TRBJ1-1; D call uncertain. This CDR3 has 12 residues. The germline V and J ends were trimmed by 4 bases and 10 bases, with 13 bases remaining between them. The germline gives CDR1 MDHEN, CDR2 SYDVKM. CDR3 in amino acids: CASSSQIHRAFF. The CDR3 DNA reads TGTGCCAGCAGTTCCCAGATTCACAGAGCTTTCTTT. Combining the CDR3 with reference TRBV28 and TRBJ1-1 gives the whole variable domain DVKVTQSSRYLVKRTGEKVFLECVQDMDHENMFWYRQDPGLGLRLIYFSYDVKMKEKGDIPEGYSVSREKKERFSLILESASTNQTSMYLCASSSQIHRAFFGQGTRLTVV.

V and J are TRBV5-1 and TRBJ2-7, with 7 bases identical to TRBD2. V was pared by 0 bases and J by 3 bases, with 6 bases of the junction left unmatched. CDR3 length equals 15 residues. Germline-derived CDR1 and CDR2 are SGHRS and YFSETQ. CDR3 sequence: CASSLALAAVYEQYF. The CDR3, as DNA: TGCGCCAGCAGCTTGGCTCTAGCGGCCGTCTACGAGCAGTACTTC.

This clone was observed a single time. V and J are TRBV29-1 and TRBJ1-1; D remains unclear. The V gene's germline CDR1 is SQVTM and CDR2 ANQGSEA. V was pared by 2 bases and J by 0 bases, with 7 bases between. The CDR3 has 13 amino acids. As DNA, the CDR3 is TGCAGCGTTGAAACGTATATGAACACTGAAGCTTTCTTT. Residues: CSVETYMNTEAFF.

The V call is TRBV10-3, the J call TRBJ2-2, with a weak D call TRBD1 (5 bases). Germline lookup yields CDR1 ENHRY and CDR2 SYGVKD. The CDR3 consists of 17 residues. The V end lost 11 bases, the J end lost 6 bases, and 28 bases lay between the germline ends. CDR3 in amino acids: CAASGQGRGPSSGELFF. The DNA of the CDR3 is TGTGCCGCATCAGGGCAGGGCCGTGGGCCCTCCTCCGGGGAGCTGTTTTTT.